This paragraph covers one T cell receptor beta chain sequence. Per the germline V gene, CDR1 is MDHEN and CDR2 is SYDVKM. The length of the CDR3 is 15 residues. Trimming stripped 2 bases from V and 6 bases from J, with 16 bases between. The sample is drawn from a study of OX40 agonist ivuxolimab in advanced cancers. Study information: Ivuxolimab, which is an agonistic anti-OX40 (CD134) antibody, was administered to the patients.

TCRdb's table, derived via immunoSEQ multiplex PCR, lists solely in-frame clones and lacks some. The profile shows approximately 80,000 clones, about 91% of them singletons. The sample was CD4+ or CD8+ T cells sorted from blood, taken in a trial of the OX40 agonist ivuxolimab. The sequence was obtained from an adult with an advanced solid tumor such as melanoma, head and neck, liver or kidney cancer. The chain combines TRBV28 with TRBJ2-5, with D perhaps TRBD2 (7 bases). CDR3 in DNA: TGTGCCAGCAGTTTAGGGGGGGCGGAGGGGAAGACCCAGTACTTC. This gives the protein CASSLGGAEGKTQYF.